The 8 T cell receptor beta chains below come from one sample, sequenced in a study of PD-L1 blockade in urothelial cancer. The data were produced by immunoSEQ multiplex PCR, yet TCRdb's version contains in-frame clones alone and is incomplete. The top ten hold less than 3.5% of the sample, which has tens of thousands of clones, around 84% seen once. Sequencing used PBMCs, obtained around atezolizumab (anti-PD-L1) treatment. The receptors derive from a middle-aged man with urothelial cancer.

The chain combines TRBV10-3 with TRBJ1-5, with a possible D match to TRBD1 (6 bases). Looked up from germline, CDR1 is ENHRY and CDR2 is SYGVKD. The CDR3 length is 15 residues. The V end was cut by 10 bases, the J end by 4 bases, with 20 bases between. Here the CDR3 DNA reads TGTGCCACCAGAGGCTCTGCAGGGGATAATCAGCCCCAGCATTTT. Residues: CATRGSAGDNQPQHF.

J is TRBJ2-7 and V is TRBV20-1; a weak D match, TRBD2 (5 bases). The germline CDR1 and CDR2 sequences are DFQATT and SNEGSKA (reference sequence). Trimming removed 3 bases at V and 5 bases at J, with 5 bases between. The CDR3 contains 10 residues. DNA of the CDR3: TGCAGTGCTAGCGGGAACGAGCAGTACTTC. Protein product: CSASGNEQYF.

The CDR3 DNA sequence: TGTGCCAGCAGCTTCACAACGAGGGCCTACGAGCAGTACTTC. This sequence encodes CASSFTTRAYEQYF. This chain uses TRBV5-4 with TRBJ2-7; D perhaps matches TRBD2 (5 bases). The V gene lost 2 bases and the J gene lost 2 bases, with 11 bases spanning the gap. Per the germline V gene, CDR1 is SGHNT and CDR2 is YYREEE (reference sequence). The CDR3 spans 14 residues.

The rearrangement uses TRBV10-2 and TRBJ1-5, with TRBD1 identical over 8 bases. The CDR3 extends over 16 amino acids. Germline values: CDR1 WSHSY, CDR2 SAAADI. The V segment lost 3 bases and the J segment 3 bases; nucleotides outside the gene matches: 7. The CDR3 DNA is TGCGCCAGCAGTGATTTGGGGGACAGGACCAATCAGCCCCAGCATTTT. It translates to CASSDLGDRTNQPQHF.

V gene TRBV7-3 combines with J gene TRBJ1-1, with a weak D call TRBD1 (6 bases). V was shortened by 2 bases and J by 4 bases, with 14 bases between the two germline ends. Germline lookup yields CDR1 SGHTA and CDR2 FQGTGA. The CDR3 covers 15 residues. The CDR3 here is CASSLEGVYPTEAFF. CDR3 DNA sequence: TGTGCCAGCAGCTTAGAGGGGGTGTACCCCACTGAAGCTTTCTTT.

The V call is TRBV21-1, the J call TRBJ2-3; the D call TRBD2 from the table was never checked on the DNA. TRBV21-1 is a listed pseudogene. This CDR3 contains 14 residues. CDR3 in amino acids: CASRGSGSSQTQYF. As DNA, the CDR3 is TGTGCCAGCAGGGGTAGCGGGTCTAGCCAAACGCAGTATTTT.

V is TRBV10-1 and J is TRBJ1-5; no clear D. Germline V lookup: CDR1 WNHNN, CDR2 SYGVQD (reference sequence). The CDR3 spans 13 residues. Trimming took 3 bases from V and 4 from J, leaving 7 bases between them. For the CDR3, the DNA is TGCGCCAGCAGTGATAACTTTAATCAGCCCCAGCATTTT. It specifies CASSDNFNQPQHF.

CDR3 in amino acids: CASSPGDYGYTF. CDR3 DNA: TGTGCCAGCAGCCCCGGGGATTACGGCTACACCTTC. The rearrangement links TRBV28 to TRBJ1-2; no clear D gene. This CDR3 has 12 amino acids. From germline, CDR1 is MDHEN and CDR2 SYDVKM. The ends were cut back, 6 bases at V and 8 bases at J, with 13 bases in the middle.